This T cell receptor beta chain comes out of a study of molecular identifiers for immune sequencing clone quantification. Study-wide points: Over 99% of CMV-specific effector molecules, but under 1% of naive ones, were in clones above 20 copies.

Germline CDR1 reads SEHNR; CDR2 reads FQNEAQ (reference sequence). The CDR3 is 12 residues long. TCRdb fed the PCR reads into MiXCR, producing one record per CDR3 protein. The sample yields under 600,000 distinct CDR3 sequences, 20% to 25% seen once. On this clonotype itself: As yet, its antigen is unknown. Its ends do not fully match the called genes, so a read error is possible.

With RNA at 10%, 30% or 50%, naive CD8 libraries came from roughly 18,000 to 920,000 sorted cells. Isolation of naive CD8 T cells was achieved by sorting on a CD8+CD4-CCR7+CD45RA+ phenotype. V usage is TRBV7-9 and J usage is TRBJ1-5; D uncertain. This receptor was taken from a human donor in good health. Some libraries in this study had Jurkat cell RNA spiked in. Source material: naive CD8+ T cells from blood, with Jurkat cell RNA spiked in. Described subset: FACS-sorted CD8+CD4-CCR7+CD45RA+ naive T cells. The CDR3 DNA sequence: TGTGCCAGCAGCTTACCGAATCAGCCCCGGCATTTT. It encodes CASSLPNQPRHF.